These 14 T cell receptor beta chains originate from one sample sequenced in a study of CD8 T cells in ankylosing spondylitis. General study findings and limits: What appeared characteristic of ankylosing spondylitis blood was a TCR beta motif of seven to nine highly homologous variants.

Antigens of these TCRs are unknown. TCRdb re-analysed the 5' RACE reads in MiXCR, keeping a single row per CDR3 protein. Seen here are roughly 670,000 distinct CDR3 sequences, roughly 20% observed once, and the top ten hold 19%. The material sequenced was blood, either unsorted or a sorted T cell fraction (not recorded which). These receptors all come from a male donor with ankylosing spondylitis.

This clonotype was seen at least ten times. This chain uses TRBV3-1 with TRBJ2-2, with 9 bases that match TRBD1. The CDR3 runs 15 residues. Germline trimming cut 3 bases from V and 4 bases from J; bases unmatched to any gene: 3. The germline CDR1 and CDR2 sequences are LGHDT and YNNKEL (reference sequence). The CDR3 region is CASSHTGGITGELFF. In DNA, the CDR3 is TGTGCCAGCAGCCACACAGGGGGCATCACCGGGGAGCTGTTTTTT.

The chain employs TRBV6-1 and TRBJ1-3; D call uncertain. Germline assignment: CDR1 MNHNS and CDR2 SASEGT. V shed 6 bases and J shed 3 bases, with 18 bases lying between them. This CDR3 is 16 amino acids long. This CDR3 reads CASSRLGAVGGNTIYF. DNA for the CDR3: TGTGCCAGCAGCCGACTCGGAGCGGTCGGTGGAAACACCATATATTTT.

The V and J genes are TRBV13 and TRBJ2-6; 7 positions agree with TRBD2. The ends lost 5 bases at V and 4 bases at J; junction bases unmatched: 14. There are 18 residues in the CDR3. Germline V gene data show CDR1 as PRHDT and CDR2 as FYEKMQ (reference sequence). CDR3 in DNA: TGTGCCAGCAGCGGACCGGGACGGGAAGCGGGGGGGGCCAACGTCCTGACTTTC. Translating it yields CASSGPGREAGGANVLTF.

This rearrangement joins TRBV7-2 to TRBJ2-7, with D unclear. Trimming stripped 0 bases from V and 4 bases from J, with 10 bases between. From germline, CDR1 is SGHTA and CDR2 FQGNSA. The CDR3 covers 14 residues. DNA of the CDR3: TGTGCCAGCAGCTTAGCGGCGACCGTGTACGAGCAGTACTTC. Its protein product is CASSLAATVYEQYF.

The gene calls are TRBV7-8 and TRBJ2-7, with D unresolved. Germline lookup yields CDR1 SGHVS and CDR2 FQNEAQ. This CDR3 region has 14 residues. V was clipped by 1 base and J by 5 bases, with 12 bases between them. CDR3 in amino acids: CASSLGHQSHEQYF. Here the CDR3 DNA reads TGTGCCAGCAGCTTAGGACACCAGTCCCACGAGCAGTACTTC.

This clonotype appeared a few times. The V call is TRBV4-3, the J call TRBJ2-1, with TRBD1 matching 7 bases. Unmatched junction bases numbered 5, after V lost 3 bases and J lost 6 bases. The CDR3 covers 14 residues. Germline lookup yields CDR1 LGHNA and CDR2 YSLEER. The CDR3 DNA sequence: TGCGCCAGCAGCCATAGATCAGGGGGCAATGAGCAGTTCTTC. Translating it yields CASSHRSGGNEQFF.

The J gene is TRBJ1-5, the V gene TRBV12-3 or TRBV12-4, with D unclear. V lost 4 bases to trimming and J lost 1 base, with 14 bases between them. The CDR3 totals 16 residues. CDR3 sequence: CASSYGRTLSNQPQHF. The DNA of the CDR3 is TGTGCCAGCAGTTACGGACGAACTTTGAGCAATCAGCCCCAGCATTTT.

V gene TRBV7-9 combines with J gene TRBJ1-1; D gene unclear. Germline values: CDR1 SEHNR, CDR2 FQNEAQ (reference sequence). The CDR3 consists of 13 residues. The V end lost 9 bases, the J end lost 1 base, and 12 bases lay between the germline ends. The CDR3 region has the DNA TGTGCCAGTGGTATGTATCCGAACACTGAAGCTTTCTTT. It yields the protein CASGMYPNTEAFF.

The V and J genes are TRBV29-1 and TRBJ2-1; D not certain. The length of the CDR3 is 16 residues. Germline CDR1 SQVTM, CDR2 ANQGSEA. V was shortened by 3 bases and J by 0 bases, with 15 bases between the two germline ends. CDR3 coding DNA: TGCAGCGTTGAGGACCGGCGGCAAGTCTCCTACAATGAGCAGTTCTTC. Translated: CSVEDRRQVSYNEQFF.

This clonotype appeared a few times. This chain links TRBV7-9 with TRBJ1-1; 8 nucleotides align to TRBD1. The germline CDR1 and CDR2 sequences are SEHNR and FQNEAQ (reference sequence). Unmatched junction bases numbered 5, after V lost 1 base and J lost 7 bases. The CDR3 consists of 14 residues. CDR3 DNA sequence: TGTGCCAGCAGCTTAGGTGGGACAGGAGTTGAAGCTTTCTTT. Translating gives CASSLGGTGVEAFF.

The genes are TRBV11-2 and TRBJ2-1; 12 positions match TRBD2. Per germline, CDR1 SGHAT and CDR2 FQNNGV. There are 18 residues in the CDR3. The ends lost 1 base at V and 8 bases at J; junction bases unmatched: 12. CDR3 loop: CASSLVPRRLAGVDEQFF. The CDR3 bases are TGTGCCAGCAGCTTAGTACCCCGGAGACTAGCGGGGGTAGATGAGCAGTTCTTC.

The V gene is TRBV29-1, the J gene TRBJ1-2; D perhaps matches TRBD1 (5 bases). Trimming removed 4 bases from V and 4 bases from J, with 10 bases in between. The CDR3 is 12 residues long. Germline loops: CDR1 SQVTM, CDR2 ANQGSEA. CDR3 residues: CSVGGGSYGYTF. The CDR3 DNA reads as TGCAGCGTTGGGGGGGGTAGCTATGGCTACACCTTC.

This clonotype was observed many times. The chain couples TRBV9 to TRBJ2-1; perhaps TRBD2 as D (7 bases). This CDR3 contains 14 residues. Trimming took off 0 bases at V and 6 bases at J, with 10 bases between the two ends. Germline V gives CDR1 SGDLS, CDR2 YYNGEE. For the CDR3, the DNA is TGTGCCAGCAGCGTAGGCGGGGGCACCAATGAGCAGTTCTTC. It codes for CASSVGGGTNEQFF.

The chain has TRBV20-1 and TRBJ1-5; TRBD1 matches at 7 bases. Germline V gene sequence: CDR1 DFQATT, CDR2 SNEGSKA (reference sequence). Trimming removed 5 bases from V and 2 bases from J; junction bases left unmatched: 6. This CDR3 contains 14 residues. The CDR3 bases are TGCAGTGCTCAGGGACAGAGAGGCAATCAGCCCCAGCATTTT. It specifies CSAQGQRGNQPQHF.